One sample yielded the 11 T cell receptor beta chains listed below, sequenced in a study of identifying expanded T cells in peripheral blood. TCRdb's copy holds only in-frame clones and misses some; the assay was immunoSEQ multiplex PCR. This repertoire shows some 91,000 clones, about 91% found once; its top ten account for approximately 4%. What was sequenced was blood. Receptors were obtained from a person aged 18 to 75 in good health.

This clone was detected only a few times. This chain connects TRBV2 to TRBJ2-7; 7 nucleotides match TRBD2. Looked up from germline, CDR1 is SNHLY and CDR2 is FYNNEI. The length of the CDR3 is 15 residues. The V and J ends lost 6 bases and 2 bases, in that order; junction bases with no gene match: 10. The DNA of the CDR3 is TGTGCCAGCAGCCCCCGCGGGGGAATAACCTACGAGCAGTACTTC. Encoded protein: CASSPRGGITYEQYF.

This clone was detected once. The chain links TRBV7-2 to TRBJ1-1; D is unresolved. V lost 1 base and J lost 4, with 16 bases in between. Per germline, CDR1 SGHTA and CDR2 FQGNSA. This CDR3 region has 16 residues. The CDR3 nucleotides read TGTGCCAGCAGCTTAGGGGCCCTAGTCCGGGGCACTGAAGCTTTCTTT. Residues: CASSLGALVRGTEAFF. The complete variable domain, with remaining parts taken from reference TRBV7-2 and TRBJ1-1, reads GAGVSQSPSNKVTEKGKDVELRCDPISGHTALYWYRQSLGQGLEFLIYFQGNSAPDKSGLPSDRFSAERTGGSVSTLTIQRTQQEDSAVYLCASSLGALVRGTEAFFGQGTRLTVV.

This clone has only a few counts. The chain couples TRBV7-9 to TRBJ1-5; 7 bases map to TRBD1. V was pared by 2 bases and J by 7 bases, with 5 bases of the junction left unmatched. This CDR3 spans 14 amino acids. CDR1 is SEHNR and CDR2 is FQNEAQ in the germline V gene (reference sequence). The CDR3 reads CASSLPGGGQPQHF. The CDR3, as DNA: TGTGCCAGCAGCTTACCAGGGGGAGGGCAGCCCCAGCATTTT.

This sequence joins TRBV29-1 and TRBJ2-1; weak D call: TRBD1 (7 bases). This CDR3 comprises 17 residues. Germline V lookup: CDR1 SQVTM, CDR2 ANQGSEA. V dropped 0 bases and J dropped 9 bases, with 24 bases sitting between them. The CDR3 loop is CSVEDGLGPSQGGEQFF. The CDR3 nucleotides are TGCAGCGTTGAAGATGGATTGGGTCCCTCCCAGGGGGGTGAGCAGTTCTTC.

This chain connects TRBV5-4 to TRBJ1-2; no clear D. Trimming left V 0 bases short and J 6 bases short, with 12 bases between. The CDR3 spans 14 residues. Per germline, CDR1 SGHNT and CDR2 YYREEE (reference sequence). The CDR3 here is CASSLAVRRHGYTF. CDR3 bases: TGTGCCAGCAGCTTGGCCGTCAGACGACATGGCTACACCTTC.

This clone has only a few counts. The J gene is TRBJ2-5, the V gene TRBV7-2; 14 bases map to TRBD2. After removal of 2 bases from V and 5 bases from J, the junction contained 7 bases not matched to a gene. The germline V gene encodes CDR1 SGHTA and CDR2 FQGNSA. The length of the CDR3 is 17 residues. The CDR3 nucleotides are TGTGCCAGCAGCTTAAGGGGGACTAGCGGGAGAAGTGAGACCCAGTACTTC. This sequence encodes CASSLRGTSGRSETQYF.

The rearrangement uses TRBV5-1 and TRBJ1-2, with 8 positions matching TRBD1. V was pared by 0 bases and J by 5 bases, with 6 bases of the junction left unmatched. CDR1 and CDR2 (germline): SGHRS, YFSETQ. This CDR3 spans 15 amino acids. CDR3 sequence reads: CASSLEGTGGYGYTF. DNA for the CDR3: TGCGCCAGCAGCTTGGAAGGGACAGGCGGATATGGCTACACCTTC.

The rearrangement uses TRBV10-2 and TRBJ2-2, with TRBD2 matching 11 bases. This CDR3 spans 16 amino acids. Trimming at V came to 8 bases and at J to 6 bases, leaving 11 bases not matched to a gene. Germline values: CDR1 WSHSY, CDR2 SAAADI. The CDR3 DNA reads as TGCGCCAGCGCCAAATCCGGGACTAGCGGTCCCGGGGAGCTGTTTTTT. As protein: CASAKSGTSGPGELFF.

The V and J genes are TRBV4-2 and TRBJ1-3, with unresolved D. Trimming removed 1 base from V and 4 bases from J, with 11 bases in between. The germline V gene encodes CDR1 LGHNA and CDR2 YNFKEQ. The CDR3 runs 15 residues. CDR3 amino acids: CASSQGLVSGNTIYF. Here the CDR3 DNA reads TGTGCCAGCAGCCAAGGACTGGTCTCCGGAAACACCATATATTTT.

The rearrangement links TRBV15 to TRBJ2-2, with TRBD1 identical over 7 bases. Germline lookup yields CDR1 LNHNV and CDR2 YYDKDF (reference sequence). This CDR3 is 14 amino acids long. The V gene end was trimmed by 5 bases and the J gene end by 4 bases; junction bases not matched to a gene: 4. CDR3 protein: CATSLTGRTGELFF. The CDR3 region has the DNA TGTGCCACCAGCCTGACAGGGCGCACCGGGGAGCTGTTTTTT. Combining the CDR3 with reference TRBV15 and TRBJ2-2 gives the whole variable domain DAMVIQNPRYQVTQFGKPVTLSCSQTLNHNVMYWYQQKSSQAPKLLFHYYDKDFNNEADTPDNFQSRRPNTSFCFLDIRSPGLGDTAMYLCATSLTGRTGELFFGEGSRLTVL.

J is TRBJ2-7 and V is TRBV7-6, with D unclear. Germline CDR1 is SGHVS and CDR2 is FNYEAQ. V was cut by 0 bases and J by 4 bases, with 10 bases left in between. The CDR3 has 14 amino acids. The CDR3 is CASSLASIVYEQYF. The CDR3, as DNA: TGTGCCAGCAGCTTAGCGTCTATAGTGTACGAGCAGTACTTC.